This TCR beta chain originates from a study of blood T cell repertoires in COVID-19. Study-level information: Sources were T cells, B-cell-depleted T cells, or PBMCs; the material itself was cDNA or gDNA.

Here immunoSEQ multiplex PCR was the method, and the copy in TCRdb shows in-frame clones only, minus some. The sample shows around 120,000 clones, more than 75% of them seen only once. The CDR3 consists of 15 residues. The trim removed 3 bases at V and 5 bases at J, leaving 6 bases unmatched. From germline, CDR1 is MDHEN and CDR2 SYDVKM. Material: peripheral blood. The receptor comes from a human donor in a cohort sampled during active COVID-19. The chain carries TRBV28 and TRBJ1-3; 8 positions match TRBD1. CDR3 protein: CASSFGDRRRNTIYF. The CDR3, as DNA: TGTGCCAGCAGTTTCGGGGACAGGAGGAGAAACACCATATATTTT.